This T cell receptor beta chain was sequenced for a study of shared clonotypes between healthy human individuals. On the study more broadly: The cohort comprised a couple of women and a few men. Their ages spanned 18 to 49 years.

Clones were sequenced by immunoSEQ multiplex PCR, and TCRdb holds only the in-frame ones, with some missing. The data hold under 200,000 clones, with roughly 91% observed a single time. Deletions cut 2 bases from V and 8 bases from J, with 12 bases between. CDR3 length: 13 amino acids. Germline values: CDR1 SGHRS, CDR2 YFSETQ. The sample was naive CD4+ T cells sorted from blood. Subset indicated: CD45RA+ positively selected. This clonotype was sampled from a woman in her twenties or thirties in good health. This rearrangement joins TRBV5-1 to TRBJ2-3, with TRBD1 as a possible D gene (5 bases). The CDR3 is CASSFLGEVTQYF. Here the CDR3 DNA reads TGCGCCAGCAGCTTCCTAGGGGAAGTTACGCAGTATTTT.